This is a list of T cell receptor beta chains from one sample in a study of vaccination effects on CD4 cells after COVID-19. Antigens of these TCRs are unknown. Clones were read by immunoSEQ multiplex PCR, and TCRdb kept only the in-frame ones, dropping some. This sample has under 65,000 clones, with 76% found just once. Sequencing used CD4+ T cells from PBMCs cultured with HIV peptides, obtained before COVID-19 vaccination. The receptors were sampled from a human donor who had a prior SARS-CoV-2 infection. Both conserved end residues are part of each CDR3.

CDR3: CASGLVLGGNSYNSPLHF
V: TRBV12-5
length: 18
J: TRBJ1-6

CDR3: CASSFGTGNEQFF
V: TRBV5-1
length: 13
J: TRBJ2-1

CDR3: CASSPWALRSYNSPLHF
V: TRBV18
length: 17
J: TRBJ1-6

CDR3: CAWTTAGIWSPLHF
V: TRBV30
length: 14
J: TRBJ1-6

CDR3: CAISDRFASGTYEQYF
V: TRBV10-3
length: 16
J: TRBJ2-7

CDR3: CAWNRAGLFYEQYF
V: TRBV30
length: 14
J: TRBJ2-7

CDR3: CASSIWETNSPLHF
V: TRBV19
length: 14
J: TRBJ1-6

CDR3: CASSQSSGGYNEQFF
V: TRBV6-6
length: 15
J: TRBJ2-1

CDR3: CASSPYSGNTIYF
V: TRBV7-2
length: 13
J: TRBJ1-3

CDR3: CASSLGPLGTDTQYF
V: TRBV7-2
length: 15
J: TRBJ2-3

CDR3: CASRAHGNYGYTF
V: TRBV6-5
length: 13
J: TRBJ1-2

CDR3: CASTPGTGVSYEQYF
V: TRBV28
length: 15
J: TRBJ2-7

CDR3: CASSVGVAPQGQFF
V: TRBV9
length: 14
J: TRBJ2-1

CDR3: CASSLTGPTYEQYF
V: TRBV7-9
length: 14
J: TRBJ2-7

CDR3: CASSHHRVGTEKLFF
V: TRBV5-5
length: 15
J: TRBJ1-4

CDR3: CASSLAEQITDTQYF
V: TRBV7-9
length: 15
J: TRBJ2-3

CDR3: CASSLLGSRNTEAFF
V: TRBV5-1
length: 15
J: TRBJ1-1

CDR3: CASSPGVGEKLFF
V: TRBV18
length: 13
J: TRBJ1-4

CDR3: CASSNGGLRYNEQFF
V: TRBV6-2/TRBV6-3
length: 15
J: TRBJ2-1

CDR3: CAWSDRGREKLFF
V: TRBV30
length: 13
J: TRBJ1-4

CDR3: CASSLGGLRDGRGEQYF
V: TRBV7-2
length: 17
J: TRBJ2-7

CDR3: CASSLIQGARDTEAFF
V: TRBV5-1
length: 16
J: TRBJ1-1

CDR3: CASRSYNEQFF
V: TRBV11-1
length: 11
J: TRBJ2-1

CDR3: CSVAPDWPDNEQFF
V: TRBV29-1
length: 14
J: TRBJ2-1

CDR3: CSAGLAHIQYF
V: TRBV20-1
length: 11
J: TRBJ2-4

CDR3: CASSQDPAGAFTDTQYF
V: TRBV4-1
length: 17
J: TRBJ2-3

CDR3: CASSHRRQAETYEQYF
V: TRBV2
length: 16
J: TRBJ2-7

CDR3: CAWGDRARREAGEKLFF
V: TRBV30
length: 17
J: TRBJ1-4

CDR3: CASRGGGVSYNEQFF
V: TRBV7-2
length: 15
J: TRBJ2-1

CDR3: CASSLRVNNEQFF
V: TRBV11-3
length: 13
J: TRBJ2-1

CDR3: CASSQAGQGNTGELFF
V: TRBV18
length: 16
J: TRBJ2-2

CDR3: CASSFLGRGIAHRYEQYF
V: TRBV11-2
length: 18
J: TRBJ2-7

CDR3: CASSVVPNYGYTF
V: TRBV9
length: 13
J: TRBJ1-2

CDR3: CAWSGIAYTQYF
V: TRBV30
length: 12
J: TRBJ2-3

CDR3: CSASPWTYEQYF
V: TRBV20-1
length: 12
J: TRBJ2-7

CDR3: CASSDRVSNTEAFF
V: TRBV2
length: 14
J: TRBJ1-1

CDR3: CATSDAGSGYTF
V: TRBV24-1
length: 12
J: TRBJ1-2

CDR3: CASSSRTGGGNTIYF
V: TRBV5-1
length: 15
J: TRBJ1-3

CDR3: CASSVEGSAPYEQYF
V: TRBV9
length: 15
J: TRBJ2-7

CDR3: CSASWAGIYNEQFF
V: TRBV20-1
length: 14
J: TRBJ2-1

CDR3: CASSVAGRGPETQYF
V: TRBV9
length: 15
J: TRBJ2-5

CDR3: CASRSTVNTEAFF
V: TRBV5-1
length: 13
J: TRBJ1-1